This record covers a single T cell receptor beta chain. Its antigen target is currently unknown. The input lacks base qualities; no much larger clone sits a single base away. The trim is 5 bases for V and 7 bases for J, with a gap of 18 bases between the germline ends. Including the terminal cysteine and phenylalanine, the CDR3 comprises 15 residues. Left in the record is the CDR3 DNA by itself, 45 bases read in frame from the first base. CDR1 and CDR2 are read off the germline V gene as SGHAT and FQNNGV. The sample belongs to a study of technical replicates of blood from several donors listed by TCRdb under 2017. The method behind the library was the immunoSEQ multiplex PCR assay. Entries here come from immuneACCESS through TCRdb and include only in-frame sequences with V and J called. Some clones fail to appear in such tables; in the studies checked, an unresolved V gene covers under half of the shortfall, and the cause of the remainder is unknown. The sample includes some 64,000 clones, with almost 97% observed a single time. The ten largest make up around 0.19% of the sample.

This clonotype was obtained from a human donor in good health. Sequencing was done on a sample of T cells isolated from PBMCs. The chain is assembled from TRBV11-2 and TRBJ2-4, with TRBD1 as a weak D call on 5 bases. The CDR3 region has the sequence CASSLSTVKGNIQYF. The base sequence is TGTGCCAGCAGCCTATCGACAGTAAAGGGTAACATTCAGTACTTC.